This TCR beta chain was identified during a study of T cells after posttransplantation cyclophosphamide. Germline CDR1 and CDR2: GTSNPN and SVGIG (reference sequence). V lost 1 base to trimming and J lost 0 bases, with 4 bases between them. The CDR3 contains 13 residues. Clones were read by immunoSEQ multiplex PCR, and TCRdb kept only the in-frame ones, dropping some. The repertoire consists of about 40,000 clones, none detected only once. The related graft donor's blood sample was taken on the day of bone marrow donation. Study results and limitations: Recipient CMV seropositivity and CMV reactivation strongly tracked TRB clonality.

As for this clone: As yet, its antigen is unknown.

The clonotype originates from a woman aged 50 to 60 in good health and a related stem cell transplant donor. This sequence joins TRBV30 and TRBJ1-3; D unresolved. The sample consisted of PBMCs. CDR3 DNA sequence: TGTGCCTGGAGTGGAGGCTCTGGAAACACCATATATTTT. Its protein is CAWSGGSGNTIYF. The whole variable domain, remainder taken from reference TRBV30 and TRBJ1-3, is SQTIHQWPATLVQPVGSPLSLECTVEGTSNPNLYWYRQAAGRGLQLLFYSVGIGQISSEVPQNLSASRPQDRQFILSSKKLLLSDSGFYLCAWSGGSGNTIYFGEGSWLTVV.